This is a list of T cell receptor beta chains from one sample in a study of PD-1 blockade in classical Hodgkin lymphoma. The data were produced by immunoSEQ multiplex PCR, yet TCRdb's version contains in-frame clones alone and is incomplete. The sample comprises roughly 35,000 clones, 80% to 95% of which are singletons, and roughly 0.27% rests with the top ten. The material sequenced was CD4+ T cells from blood, taken before the fourth cycle of nivolumab. These receptors were obtained from a human donor with classical Hodgkin lymphoma. The CDR3 runs from the conserved cysteine through the conserved F or W. The D gene is left open where the match is weak. Only some rows state a clone size, as once, few, many or a class for expanded clones.

J gene	clone size	V gene	D gene	CDR3 DNA	CDR3 protein
TRBJ2-1	.	TRBV30	TRBD2	TGTGCCTGGAGTGGGCTAGCGGGAGTGAATGAGCAGTTCTTC	CAWSGLAGVNEQFF
TRBJ1-1	.	TRBV21-1	.	TGTGCCAGCAGCTCTCGGTCGAGAACTGAAGCTTTCTTT	CASSSRSRTEAFF
TRBJ2-7	.	TRBV5-4	TRBD1	TGTGCCAGCAGCTTACTTTCGGGACAGGGCCTACGTTTGCAGTACTTC	CASSLLSGQGLRLQYF
TRBJ1-5	.	TRBV19	TRBD1	TGTGCCAGTAGTATAAGGGCGGGACAGGGATACAATCAGCCCCAGCATTTT	CASSIRAGQGYNQPQHF
TRBJ1-1	.	TRBV6-1	TRBD1	TGTGCCAGCAGTGAATGGACAGGAGGAAGGACTGAAGCTTTCTTT	CASSEWTGGRTEAFF
TRBJ2-1	.	TRBV28	.	TGTGCCAGCAGTTTATTGGCTGGTGAGCAGTTCTTC	CASSLLAGEQFF
TRBJ1-5	.	TRBV6-1	.	TGTGCCAGCAGTGAACAGGGAAGACCTAGCAATCAGCCCCAGCATTTT	CASSEQGRPSNQPQHF
TRBJ2-2	.	TRBV27	.	TGTGCCAGTACCTCTTCGGGCAGTTCCACCGGGGAGCTGTTTTTT	CASTSSGSSTGELFF
TRBJ1-2	.	TRBV20-1	.	TGCAGTGGCTTCGAGGACTATGGCTACACCTTC	CSGFEDYGYTF
TRBJ2-7	.	TRBV28	TRBD1	TGTGCCAGCAGCCTCTTCCAAGGGGGCAACTCCTACGAGCAGTACTTC	CASSLFQGGNSYEQYF
TRBJ1-3	.	TRBV20-1	.	TGCAGTGCTAGTTATGGAAACACCATATATTTT	CSASYGNTIYF
TRBJ1-3	.	TRBV30	.	TGTGCCTGGAATACAGGTTACTCTGGAAACACCATATATTTT	CAWNTGYSGNTIYF
TRBJ2-4	.	TRBV28	.	TGTGCCAGCAGTCCCTCGGACAGCCTTCTCAAAAACATTCAGTACTTC	CASSPSDSLLKNIQYF
TRBJ1-1	.	TRBV5-3	.	TGTGCCAGAAGCTTGGGGTACATGAACACTGAAGCTTTCTTT	CARSLGYMNTEAFF
TRBJ2-5	.	TRBV25-1	.	TGTGCCAGCAGTGGATCCTCGGAGGCGGCTGAGACCCAGTACTTC	CASSGSSEAAETQYF
TRBJ2-7	.	TRBV5-6	.	TGTGCCAGCAGCTTGGGGGGCAGGGGAGAGGGCTACGAGCAGTACTTC	CASSLGGRGEGYEQYF
TRBJ1-2	.	TRBV28	.	TGTGCCAGCAGTTCGAACAGGATTAACTATGGCTACACCTTC	CASSSNRINYGYTF
TRBJ2-5	.	TRBV5-4	TRBD1	TGTGCCAGCAGCCCCGGGACAGGGATCCAAGAGACCCAGTACTTC	CASSPGTGIQETQYF
TRBJ1-5	.	TRBV2	.	TGTGCCAGCAGTCGTTTCGGGGGCAATCAGCCCCAGCATTTT	CASSRFGGNQPQHF
TRBJ2-4	.	TRBV15	.	TGTGCCACCAGCAGAGATCCCCGACTAGGAGTTCAGTACTTC	CATSRDPRLGVQYF
TRBJ1-2	.	TRBV9	.	TGTGCCAGCAGCGTAGCTGGCAGTCTCTATGGCTACACCTTC	CASSVAGSLYGYTF
TRBJ2-1	.	TRBV5-5	.	TGTGCCAGCAGCTTGGACCAGGGAGCATACAATGAGCAGTTCTTC	CASSLDQGAYNEQFF
TRBJ2-1	.	TRBV5-1	TRBD1	TGCGCCAGCAGCCTTGGAAGGTCCCCTTGGGACAGGATGTACAATGAGCAGTTCTTC	CASSLGRSPWDRMYNEQFF
TRBJ1-2	.	TRBV11-2	TRBD1	TGTGCCAGCAGCCCCGGGGGGACAGGTCATGGCTACACCTTC	CASSPGGTGHGYTF
TRBJ2-7	.	TRBV19	TRBD1	TGTGCCAGCTCGACCGCGGGACAGGGGTCCTACGAGCAGTACTTC	CASSTAGQGSYEQYF
TRBJ2-5	once	TRBV5-1	.	TGCGCCAGCAGCTTGGAATTCGAGACCCAGTACTTC	CASSLEFETQYF
TRBJ2-5	.	TRBV14	TRBD1	TGTGCCAGCAGCCCAAAGACAGGGGTGTACCAAGAGACCCAGTACTTC	CASSPKTGVYQETQYF
TRBJ2-3	.	TRBV5-1	TRBD1	TGCGCCAGCAGCTTGGGGACAGGGGCCACAGATACGCAGTATTTT	CASSLGTGATDTQYF
TRBJ2-5	.	TRBV28	.	TGTGCCAGCAGAACAGAAGAGACCCAGTACTTC	CASRTEETQYF
TRBJ1-1	.	TRBV27	.	TGTGCCAGCAGTCCCTTCCAGGGGCTTAACACTGAAGCTTTCTTT	CASSPFQGLNTEAFF
TRBJ1-1	few	TRBV30	.	TGTGCCTGGAGTGTTGACACTGAAGCTTTCTTT	CAWSVDTEAFF
TRBJ2-1	.	TRBV20-1	.	TGCAGTGCTAGTATAAGTGAGCAGTTCTTC	CSASISEQFF
TRBJ2-7	once	TRBV29-1	TRBD1	TGCAGCGTTGAAGATCTGGGGACAGGGGTGAACGAGCAGTACTTC	CSVEDLGTGVNEQYF
TRBJ2-1	.	TRBV19	.	TGTGCCGTCGGGACATACAATGAGCAGTTCTTC	CAVGTYNEQFF
TRBJ1-4	.	TRBV27	.	TGTGCCAGCAGTCCACTTACCCTCGAGGGTGAAAAACTGTTTTTT	CASSPLTLEGEKLFF
TRBJ1-2	.	TRBV18	.	TGTGCCAGCTCACCCTTCGTCGGGGCCCAGCGGATGGACTATGGCTACACCTTC	CASSPFVGAQRMDYGYTF
TRBJ1-4	.	TRBV30	.	TGTGCCTGGAGTGTAGGGGGGGCGCCGGGTAATGAAAAACTGTTTTTT	CAWSVGGAPGNEKLFF
TRBJ1-2	once	TRBV7-8	.	TGTGCCAGCAGCTGGAGTAGGGGACCCAACTATGGCTACACCTTC	CASSWSRGPNYGYTF
TRBJ2-7	once	TRBV29-1	TRBD1	TGCAGCACCGGGACAGGGGGCGATGAGCAGTACTTC	CSTGTGGDEQYF
TRBJ2-7	.	TRBV10-3	.	TGTGCCATCAGTGAACAGGGAAGCCACGAGCAGTACTTC	CAISEQGSHEQYF
TRBJ2-3	.	TRBV5-1	.	TGCGCCAGCCAATCGGTAGGAGGCACAGATACGCAGTATTTT	CASQSVGGTDTQYF
TRBJ2-5	.	TRBV7-2	.	TGTGCCAGCAGCTTAAACAGGGCTAAGCGGGAGACCCAGTACTTC	CASSLNRAKRETQYF
TRBJ2-2	once	TRBV10-3	TRBD2	TGTGCCATCAGTGAAGCGGGAATCACCGGGGAGCTGTTTTTT	CAISEAGITGELFF
TRBJ2-1	.	TRBV19	.	TGTGCCAGTAGCACCGGGACGGTGGGTAGGAATGAGCAGTTCTTC	CASSTGTVGRNEQFF
TRBJ2-7	.	TRBV4-1	TRBD1	TGCGCCAGCAGCCAAGACCGGGGACAGGCCCTTACCTACGAGCAGTACTTC	CASSQDRGQALTYEQYF
TRBJ1-2	once	TRBV28	.	TGTGCCAGCAGTTTAGTGGTCTCCAGGAATGGCTACACCTTC	CASSLVVSRNGYTF
TRBJ1-5	.	TRBV19	.	TGTGCCAGTCCATCGACACCTTATAGCAATCAGCCCCAGCATTTT	CASPSTPYSNQPQHF
TRBJ2-3	.	TRBV18	TRBD2	TGTGCCAGCTCACAATTGACTAGCGGGAGACTCGGCACAGATACGCAGTATTTT	CASSQLTSGRLGTDTQYF
TRBJ1-2	.	TRBV5-6	TRBD1	TGTGCCAGCAGCTTCTTCGAGGGGGCGGTCCCCAACTATGGCTACACCTTC	CASSFFEGAVPNYGYTF